This passage covers 2 T cell receptor beta chains from one sample sequenced in a study of blood T cell repertoires in COVID-19. Produced via immunoSEQ multiplex PCR; TCRdb's table is partial and in-frame only. The table includes 200,000 to 250,000 clones, 83% detected once. The material sequenced was PBMCs or T cells enriched from blood (not recorded which). Receptor source: a woman aged 50 to 60 who had been exposed to COVID-19.

The CDR3 DNA follows: TGTGCCAGCAGTGAATTACCCGGCGGACTTAACTATGGCTACACCTTC. It is translated as CASSELPGGLNYGYTF. The chain carries TRBV2 and TRBJ1-2; D ambiguous. CDR3 length equals 16 residues. From germline, CDR1 is SNHLY and CDR2 FYNNEI. With 2 bases removed from V and 1 base from J, the gap between germline ends came to 14 bases.

V and J are TRBV7-9 and TRBJ1-3, with a possible D match to TRBD1 (6 bases). The ends were cut back, 1 base at V and 4 bases at J, with 14 bases in the middle. This CDR3 has 16 residues. Germline assignment: CDR1 SEHNR and CDR2 FQNEAQ (reference sequence). The CDR3 spells CASSLVPLTGGNTIYF. CDR3 sequence (DNA): TGTGCCAGCAGCTTAGTCCCTCTAACAGGGGGAAACACCATATATTTT.